This T cell receptor beta chain emerged from a study of CD8+ T cells in alopecia areata. Study-level results: Scalp sequencing also captures normal skin's resident alphabeta T cells. Scalp clonality and expanded CD8+ clones among the top 100 were significantly decreased by tofacitinib.

It was cDNA, reverse transcribed from extracted RNA, that served as the sequencing template. TCRdb's table, derived via immunoSEQ multiplex PCR, lists solely in-frame clones and lacks some. Of under 200,000 clones listed, less than 80% are singletons. Specified treatment: oral pan-JAK inhibitor, 5-10 mg twice daily. Per germline, CDR1 SGDLS and CDR2 YYNGEE. The CDR3 contains 13 residues. V lost 4 bases and J 7 bases, leaving 14 bases between the germline ends. Notes on this clone: Its antigen is undetermined.

This chain links TRBV9 with TRBJ1-2; D unresolved. The sequence derives from a human donor with alopecia areata. Material: CD4+ T cells sorted from blood, obtained at week 24, from a patient treated with tofacitinib. The CDR3 bases are TGTGCCAGCAGCCTCCTTCGGGTGGGTGGCTACACCTTC. This encodes CASSLLRVGGYTF.